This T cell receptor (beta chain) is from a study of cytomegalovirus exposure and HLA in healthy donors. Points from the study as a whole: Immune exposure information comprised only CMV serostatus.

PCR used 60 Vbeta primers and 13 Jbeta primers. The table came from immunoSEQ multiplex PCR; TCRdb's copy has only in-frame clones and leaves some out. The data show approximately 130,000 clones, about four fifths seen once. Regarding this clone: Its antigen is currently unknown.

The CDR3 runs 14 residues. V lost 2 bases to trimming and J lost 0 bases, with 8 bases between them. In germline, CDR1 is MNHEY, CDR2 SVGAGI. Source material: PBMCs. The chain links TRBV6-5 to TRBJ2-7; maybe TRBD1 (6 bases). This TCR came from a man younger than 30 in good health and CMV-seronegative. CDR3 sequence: CASSYGQSSYEQYF. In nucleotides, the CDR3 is TGTGCCAGCAGTTACGGACAGAGCTCCTACGAGCAGTACTTC.